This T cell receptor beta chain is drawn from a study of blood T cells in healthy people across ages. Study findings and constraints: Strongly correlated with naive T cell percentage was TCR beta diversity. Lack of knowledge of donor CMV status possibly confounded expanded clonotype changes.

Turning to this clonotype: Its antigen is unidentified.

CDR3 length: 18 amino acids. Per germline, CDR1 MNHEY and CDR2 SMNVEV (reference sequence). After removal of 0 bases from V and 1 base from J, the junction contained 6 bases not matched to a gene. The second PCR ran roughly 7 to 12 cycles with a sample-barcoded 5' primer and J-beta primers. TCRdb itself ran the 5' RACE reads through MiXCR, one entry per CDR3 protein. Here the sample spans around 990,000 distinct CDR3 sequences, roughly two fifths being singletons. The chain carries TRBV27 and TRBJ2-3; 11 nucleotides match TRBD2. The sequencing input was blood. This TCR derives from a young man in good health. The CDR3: CASSLSWNSGGGTDTQYF. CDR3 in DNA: TGTGCCAGCAGTTTATCGTGGAATAGCGGGGGGGGCACAGATACGCAGTATTTT.